Listed below are T cell receptor beta chains from one sample, sequenced in a study of blood T cell repertoires in COVID-19. The data were produced by immunoSEQ multiplex PCR, yet TCRdb's version contains in-frame clones alone and is incomplete. This sample has some 350,000 clones; about four fifths occur once, and the top ten carry under 3%. Material for sequencing was peripheral blood. These receptors all come from a man in his thirties or forties with active or convalescent COVID-19. Each CDR3 is given with its conserved first and last residue. A D gene is named only where the DNA matches it firmly. The listing skips clone size in some rows; elsewhere it reads once, few, many or a size class.

D	J	V	size	CDR3	DNA
NA	TRBJ2-7	TRBV3-1/TRBV3-2	NA	CASSQYSYEQYF	TGTGCCAGCAGCCAATACAGCTACGAGCAGTACTTC
NA	TRBJ2-5	TRBV19	NA	CASRRTSRETQYF	TGTGCCAGTAGGCGGACTTCCCGAGAGACCCAGTACTTC
TRBD1	TRBJ1-2	TRBV7-2	NA	CASSSIQGAGGYTF	TGTGCCAGCAGCTCTATCCAGGGGGCGGGTGGCTACACCTTC
NA	TRBJ2-3	TRBV9	NA	CASSGGMPTDTQYF	TGTGCCAGCAGCGGAGGGATGCCCACAGATACGCAGTATTTT
TRBD1	TRBJ1-6	TRBV2	NA	CAGQGSYNSPLHF	TGTGCCGGACAGGGCTCCTATAATTCACCCCTCCACTTT
NA	TRBJ2-1	TRBV30	NA	CAWSQWSGTYNEQFF	TGTGCCTGGAGCCAGTGGAGCGGGACATACAATGAGCAGTTCTTC
TRBD2	TRBJ2-7	TRBV7-2	NA	CASSLAIRGGSVEQYF	TGTGCCAGCAGCTTAGCGATCCGGGGAGGGTCTGTGGAGCAGTACTTC
TRBD2	TRBJ2-7	TRBV11-2	once	CASSLVGGQRGAYEQYF	TGTGCCAGCAGCTTAGTTGGTGGGCAGCGGGGGGCCTACGAGCAGTACTTC
TRBD2	TRBJ2-1	TRBV19	few	CASSILAGFSRNEQFF	TGTGCCAGTAGTATTCTAGCGGGGTTTTCTAGGAATGAGCAGTTCTTC
TRBD2	TRBJ2-1	TRBV9	many	CASSGTSSPNNEQFF	TGTGCCAGCAGCGGGACTAGTTCCCCGAACAATGAGCAGTTCTTC
NA	TRBJ2-3	TRBV19	NA	CASSISRGRTDTQYF	TGTGCCAGTAGTATAAGCAGGGGGAGGACAGATACGCAGTATTTT
NA	TRBJ2-3	TRBV5-4	many	CASSLGSRKGDTQYF	TGTGCCAGCAGCTTGGGGAGTAGAAAAGGAGATACGCAGTATTTT
NA	TRBJ2-7	TRBV19	NA	CASGGSGGPYEQYF	TGTGCCAGCGGCGGGTCAGGGGGGCCCTACGAGCAGTACTTC
NA	TRBJ1-5	TRBV4-3	few	CASSQEKWQNNQPQHF	TGCGCCAGCAGCCAAGAAAAGTGGCAGAATAATCAGCCCCAGCATTTT
TRBD2	TRBJ2-7	TRBV9	NA	CASSGTSGGNEQYF	TGTGCCAGCAGCGGGACTAGCGGGGGAAATGAGCAGTACTTC
NA	TRBJ1-2	TRBV30	NA	CAWSPGQTGGYTF	TGTGCCTGGAGTCCCGGACAGACGGGTGGCTACACCTTC
NA	TRBJ1-6	TRBV5-1	NA	CASSLVRGDSPLHF	TGCGCCAGCAGCTTGGTTCGGGGGGACTCACCCCTCCACTTT
NA	TRBJ1-1	TRBV5-6	NA	CASSGRYTEAFF	TGTGCCAGCAGTGGGAGATACACTGAAGCTTTCTTT
TRBD1	TRBJ1-5	TRBV5-8	few	CASSLVFGTGDLPQHF	TGTGCCAGCAGCTTGGTTTTCGGGACAGGGGATCTGCCCCAGCATTTT
TRBD1	TRBJ1-2	TRBV12-3/TRBV12-4	NA	CASSRTGGFLKTF	TGTGCCAGCAGTAGGACAGGGGGATTTTTGAAGACCTTC
TRBD2	TRBJ2-1	TRBV29-1	few	CSVGFSGSNEQFF	TGCAGCGTTGGCTTCAGCGGGAGCAATGAGCAGTTCTTC
TRBD1	TRBJ1-1	TRBV30	NA	CAWGQGARWAFF	TGTGCCTGGGGACAGGGGGCTAGGTGGGCTTTCTTT
NA	TRBJ2-3	TRBV6-2/TRBV6-3	NA	CASSRRSVTSTDTQYF	TGTGCCAGCAGCCGCCGTAGCGTGACATCCACAGATACGCAGTATTTT
NA	TRBJ2-5	TRBV11-2	NA	CASSGLTVPRLYF	TGTGCCAGCAGCGGCCTAACAGTCCCCCGTCTGTACTTC
NA	TRBJ1-1	TRBV18	NA	CASSPQGSNTEAFF	TGTGCCAGCTCACCCCAGGGGTCGAACACTGAAGCTTTCTTT
NA	TRBJ1-5	TRBV4-1	NA	CASSQDRVRNQPQHF	TGCGCCAGCAGCCAAGACAGGGTACGGAATCAGCCCCAGCATTTT
TRBD1	TRBJ2-7	TRBV27	NA	CASSLSGQGSDEQYF	TGTGCCAGCAGTTTATCCGGACAGGGAAGTGACGAGCAGTACTTC
TRBD1	TRBJ1-2	TRBV19	NA	CASSFGQEVYGYTF	TGTGCCAGTAGCTTCGGACAGGAGGTCTATGGCTACACCTTC
NA	TRBJ2-2	TRBV29-1	NA	CSVLARNTGELFF	TGCAGCGTCCTGGCACGAAACACCGGGGAGCTGTTTTTT
NA	TRBJ1-1	TRBV19	NA	CASSRNRANTEAFF	TGTGCCAGTAGCCGAAATAGAGCGAACACTGAAGCTTTCTTT
TRBD1	TRBJ1-4	TRBV3-1/TRBV3-2	NA	CASSSQGETEEKLFF	TGTGCCAGCAGCTCTCAGGGGGAGACAGAAGAAAAACTGTTTTTT
NA	TRBJ1-2	TRBV6-1	NA	CASSDGGVYGYTF	TGTGCCAGCAGTGATGGCGGGGTCTATGGCTACACCTTC
TRBD2	TRBJ2-5	TRBV4-2	NA	CASRPGLAGGEETQYF	TGTGCCAGCAGACCGGGACTAGCGGGGGGAGAAGAGACCCAGTACTTC
TRBD2	TRBJ2-3	TRBV24-1	NA	CATSDSLAGETTDTQYF	TGTGCCACCAGTGACTCCCTAGCGGGAGAGACGACAGATACGCAGTATTTT
NA	TRBJ2-2	TRBV11-2	once	CASSLVGQMTRNGELFF	TGTGCCAGCAGCTTAGTGGGACAGATGACTAGGAACGGGGAGCTGTTTTTT
NA	TRBJ2-7	TRBV4-3	NA	CASSFGLLRDEQYF	TGCGCCAGCAGCTTCGGACTCCTCCGGGACGAGCAGTACTTC
NA	TRBJ2-2	TRBV18	NA	CASPQDLQGNTGELFF	TGTGCCAGCCCTCAGGATCTCCAGGGGAACACCGGGGAGCTGTTTTTT
TRBD1	TRBJ2-5	TRBV5-4	NA	CASSRTGVQGETQYF	TGTGCCAGCAGCCGGACAGGGGTGCAGGGAGAGACCCAGTACTTC
NA	TRBJ1-5	TRBV5-5	NA	CASSSLIGNQPQHF	TGTGCCAGCAGCTCTCTGATCGGGAATCAGCCCCAGCATTTT
NA	TRBJ2-7	TRBV5-5	few	CASSLSGMQNYEQYF	TGTGCCAGCAGCTTGTCAGGCATGCAAAACTACGAGCAGTACTTC
NA	TRBJ2-1	TRBV5-1	once	CASSRDSRGEQFF	TGCGCCAGCAGCCGTGATTCGCGGGGTGAGCAGTTCTTC
NA	TRBJ2-1	TRBV13	once	CASSSRLWRVEQFF	TGTGCCAGCAGCTCCCGTCTGTGGAGGGTTGAGCAGTTCTTC
NA	TRBJ2-1	TRBV27	NA	CASSHRNEQFF	TGTGCCAGTTCCCACAGGAATGAGCAGTTCTTC
TRBD1	TRBJ1-2	TRBV30	NA	CAWSAGTAYYGYTF	TGTGCCTGGAGTGCCGGGACAGCATACTATGGCTACACCTTC
NA	TRBJ1-1	TRBV29-1	NA	CSHGRGGSLTEAFF	TGCAGCCATGGGAGGGGGGGCTCCCTCACTGAAGCTTTCTTT
NA	TRBJ2-1	TRBV6-5	few	CASSDPGSYNEQFF	TGTGCCAGCTCAGATCCAGGTTCCTACAATGAGCAGTTCTTC
NA	TRBJ1-1	TRBV7-9	NA	CASSPPKRRSLTEAFF	TGTGCCAGCAGCCCACCTAAGCGACGGAGCCTCACTGAAGCTTTCTTT
TRBD1	TRBJ1-4	TRBV30	NA	CAWSPQGAGHEKLFF	TGTGCCTGGAGCCCACAGGGGGCAGGCCATGAAAAACTGTTTTTT
TRBD1	TRBJ1-6	TRBV19	few	CASSTWDRASLGSPLHF	TGTGCCAGTTCCACCTGGGACAGGGCTTCGTTGGGTTCACCCCTCCACTTT
TRBD2	TRBJ2-2	TRBV2	NA	CASSSGRGTGELFF	TGTGCCAGCAGTAGCGGGAGGGGTACCGGGGAGCTGTTTTTT
NA	TRBJ2-7	TRBV19	NA	CASSVTGVSYEQYF	TGTGCCAGTAGTGTCACAGGAGTCTCCTACGAGCAGTACTTC
NA	TRBJ2-1	TRBV7-3	NA	CASSPKVQGSYNEQFF	TGTGCCAGCAGCCCAAAAGTTCAGGGTTCGTACAATGAGCAGTTCTTC
NA	TRBJ1-2	TRBV4-2	NA	CASSQMGRGNYGYTF	TGTGCCAGCAGCCAAATGGGTCGGGGTAACTATGGCTACACCTTC